The present T cell receptor (beta chain) was sequenced within a study of blood T cell repertoires in COVID-19. On this clone itself: This sample includes further DNA sequences coding for the same CDR3.

Germline V gene sequence: CDR1 SGHRS, CDR2 YFSETQ. Trimming left V 0 bases short and J 5 bases short, with 8 bases between. There are 14 residues in the CDR3. Data came from immunoSEQ multiplex PCR; TCRdb stores just in-frame clones and leaves some out. The profile shows 120,000 to 150,000 clones, around 85% of them singletons. Sequencing input: PBMCs or T cells enriched from blood (not recorded which). This receptor was taken from a woman in her 40s who had recovered from COVID-19. The V call is TRBV5-1, the J call TRBJ2-2; D is perhaps TRBD1 (6 bases). The chain's CDR3 is CASSLAQGTGELFF. CDR3 coding DNA: TGCGCCAGCAGCTTGGCCCAGGGGACCGGGGAGCTGTTTTTT.